Here is one T cell receptor (beta chain) with its context. The data were produced by immunoSEQ multiplex PCR, yet TCRdb's version contains in-frame clones alone and is incomplete. Among about 170,000 clones listed, around four fifths were seen once. This record belongs to a study of blood T cell repertoires in COVID-19. Looking at the study overall: There were acute and convalescent COVID-19 samples, and they came from the United States, Italy and Spain.

Sequenced sample: PBMCs or T cells enriched from blood (not recorded which). This TCR was recovered from a woman aged 45-65 years who had recovered from COVID-19.

CDR3 residues: CASSPRGATYGYTF. The CDR3 region has the DNA TGTGCCAGCAGCCCTCGGGGGGCCACCTATGGCTACACCTTC. The gene calls are TRBV3-1 (or the pseudogene TRBV3-2) and TRBJ1-2; TRBD1 is a possible D gene (6 bases). With 4 bases removed from V and 4 bases from J, the gap between germline ends came to 13 bases. There are 14 residues in the CDR3. CDR1 and CDR2 from the germline V gene are LGHDT and YNNKEL (reference sequence).